The 6 T cell receptor beta chains below were found in one sample sequenced in a study of blood T cell repertoires in COVID-19. Produced via immunoSEQ multiplex PCR; TCRdb's table is partial and in-frame only. The repertoire includes around 180,000 clones, around nine tenths of them detected once, and under 2.5% sits in the top ten. Source material: peripheral blood. The origin of the receptors is a man between 65 and 80 years old with active or convalescent COVID-19.

The chain combines TRBV30 with TRBJ2-5, with 10 bases identical to TRBD1. Germline V gene data show CDR1 as GTSNPN and CDR2 as SVGIG (reference sequence). The CDR3 runs to 15 residues. J lost 7 bases, V lost 3 bases, and 11 bases had no gene match. CDR3 DNA: TGTGCCTGGAGACCAAGACAGGGGGCATATGGGACCCAGTACTTC. It yields the protein CAWRPRQGAYGTQYF.

The chain is built from TRBV7-2 and TRBJ2-7; 7 bases agree with TRBD1. Germline lookup yields CDR1 SGHTA and CDR2 FQGNSA. The CDR3 length is 15 residues. The V segment lost 0 bases and the J segment 3 bases; nucleotides outside the gene matches: 5. The CDR3 protein is CASSLATGQIYEQYF. In DNA, the CDR3 is TGTGCCAGCAGCTTAGCGACGGGACAGATCTACGAGCAGTACTTC.

This chain connects TRBV10-2 to TRBJ1-5; TRBD1 agrees at 7 bases. J gave up 0 bases and V 6 bases, and 5 bases lay outside the gene matches. Germline V CDR1 and CDR2: WSHSY, SAAADI. This CDR3 region has 15 residues. The CDR3 region is CASSGQAGSNQPQHF. DNA of the CDR3: TGCGCCAGCAGCGGACAGGCGGGTAGCAATCAGCCCCAGCATTTT.

The chain recombines TRBV7-8 with TRBJ2-3; 7 bases align to TRBD2. Trimming removed 2 bases from V and 4 bases from J; junction bases left unmatched: 6. Germline V gene lookup returns CDR1 SGHVS and CDR2 FQNEAQ. This CDR3 comprises 15 residues. The CDR3 spells CASSLYGGEADTQYF. The DNA of the CDR3 is TGTGCCAGCAGCTTATATGGGGGGGAAGCAGATACGCAGTATTTT. Using reference TRBV7-8 and TRBJ2-3 for the parts outside the CDR3, the full variable domain is GAGVSQSPRYKVAKRGQDVALRCDPISGHVSLFWYQQALGQGPEFLTYFQNEAQLDKSGLPSDRFFAERPEGSVSTLKIQRTQQEDSAVYLCASSLYGGEADTQYFGPGTRLTVL.

The genes are TRBV5-1 and TRBJ1-5; a possible D gene is TRBD1 (6 bases). The CDR3 runs 15 residues. Germline assignment: CDR1 SGHRS and CDR2 YFSETQ. The V end lost 4 bases, the J end lost 0 bases, and 11 bases lay between the germline ends. This CDR3 reads CASSLDSFSNQPQHF. CDR3 DNA: TGCGCCAGCAGCCTGGACAGTTTTAGCAATCAGCCCCAGCATTTT.

This clone was picked up one time. The V gene is TRBV2, the J gene TRBJ1-5, with TRBD1 matching over 7 bases. The CDR3 is 15 amino acids. V lost 9 bases, J lost 0 bases, and 8 bases stayed unmatched. From germline, CDR1 is SNHLY and CDR2 FYNNEI. The CDR3 loop reads CASKRDRYSNQPQHF. CDR3 bases: TGTGCCAGTAAGAGGGACAGATATAGCAATCAGCCCCAGCATTTT.